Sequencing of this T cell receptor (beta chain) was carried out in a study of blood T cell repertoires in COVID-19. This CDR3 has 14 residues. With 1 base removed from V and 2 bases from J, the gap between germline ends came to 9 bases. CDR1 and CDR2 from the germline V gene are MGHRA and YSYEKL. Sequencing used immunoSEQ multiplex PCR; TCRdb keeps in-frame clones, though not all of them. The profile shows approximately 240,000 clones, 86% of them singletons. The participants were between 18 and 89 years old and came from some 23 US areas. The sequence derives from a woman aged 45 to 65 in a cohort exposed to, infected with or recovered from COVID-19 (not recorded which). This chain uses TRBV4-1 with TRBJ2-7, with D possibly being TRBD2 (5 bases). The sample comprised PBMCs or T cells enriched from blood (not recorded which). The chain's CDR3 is CASSQGARAYEQYF. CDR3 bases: TGCGCCAGCAGCCAAGGAGCGAGGGCCTACGAGCAGTACTTC.